Listed below are T cell receptor beta chains from one sample, sequenced in a study of T-cell memory formation after mild COVID-19. One entry per CDR3 protein, called by TCRdb with MiXCR from the 5' RACE reads. The table records around 200,000 distinct CDR3 sequences, around 30% of them present only once. Sequenced material: PBMCs or a T cell subset sorted from them (not recorded which). The receptors shown here come from an adult woman who had mild COVID-19 (a few samples of this study predate the infection). Cell type and time point are not known. The CDR3 runs from the conserved cysteine through the conserved F or W.

j_gene | v_gene | CDR3aa
TRBJ2-1 | TRBV5-4 | CASSSTSGRAEQFF
TRBJ1-2 | TRBV11-3 | CASSLVSINYGYTF
TRBJ2-3 | TRBV5-1 | CASSFGGQGSDTQYF
TRBJ1-3 | TRBV9 | CASSLGGNTIYF
TRBJ2-3 | TRBV7-2 | CASSLFSGGFTDTQYF
TRBJ2-7 | TRBV6-6 | CASSYRQGTYEQYF
TRBJ1-3 | TRBV7-9 | CASSPTGSSGNTIYF
TRBJ2-1 | TRBV19 | CASRLGLAYNEQFF
TRBJ1-1 | TRBV7-9 | CASSLVASTEAFF
TRBJ2-2 | TRBV24-1 | CATSDYNTGELFF
TRBJ1-6 | TRBV12-3/TRBV12-4 | CASSNLEMHNSPLHF
TRBJ2-3 | TRBV24-1 | CATSDLLGIDTQYF
TRBJ2-7 | TRBV29-1 | CSVDGQGSSYEQYF
TRBJ1-1 | TRBV18 | CASSPGQILNTEAFF
TRBJ2-5 | TRBV5-6 | CASSEVSAEETQYF
TRBJ2-2 | TRBV9 | CASSVDGRVDTGELFF
TRBJ1-1 | TRBV7-2 | CASSLNAVNTEAFF
TRBJ2-1 | TRBV15 | CATSSGQGGGEQFF
TRBJ1-2 | TRBV12-3/TRBV12-4 | CASSLTVANYGYTF
TRBJ1-5 | TRBV15 | CATSRQGLQPQHF
TRBJ2-2 | TRBV11-1 | CASSTLSGSTGELFF
TRBJ1-5 | TRBV5-1 | CASSSLPRGGNQPQHF
TRBJ2-3 | TRBV7-2 | CASSFFAGGQDTQYF
TRBJ2-4 | TRBV9 | CASSPAPGPRIQYF
TRBJ2-7 | TRBV30 | CAWSRDRVDEQYF
TRBJ1-6 | TRBV2 | CASGDRGRNSPLHF
TRBJ2-5 | TRBV4-1 | CASSQDPSRETQYF
TRBJ2-7 | TRBV5-1 | CASSHTGGTVYEQYF
TRBJ2-1 | TRBV6-5 | CASSYGLQVPTQFF
TRBJ2-7 | TRBV2 | CASIGIGTIQREQYF
TRBJ2-7 | TRBV6-1 | CASSLNPGHVYEQYF
TRBJ2-1 | TRBV5-5 | CASSWEIAGGYNEQFF
TRBJ2-3 | TRBV7-3 | CASSILGDNTDTQYF
TRBJ2-1 | TRBV5-1 | CASSSARTGTNEQFF
TRBJ2-7 | TRBV6-1 | CASSEFGQSSYEQYF
TRBJ2-7 | TRBV5-1 | CASSWGDRSSYEQYF
TRBJ2-7 | TRBV19 | CASSIAGYEQYF
TRBJ2-5 | TRBV2 | CASSVRISETQYF
TRBJ2-1 | TRBV25-1 | CASGPLGAGHNEQFF
TRBJ2-1 | TRBV29-1 | CSVEGGVSSGRYNEQFF
TRBJ1-2 | TRBV24-1 | CATSDYSGRVDGYTF
TRBJ2-7 | TRBV7-8 | CASSPQDMVGYTYEQYF
TRBJ1-2 | TRBV5-5 | CASSLAVRVSYNYGYTF
TRBJ2-7 | TRBV6-2/TRBV6-3 | CASSYGGQTYEQYF
TRBJ2-7 | TRBV3-1 | CASSLGLAEGPEQYF
TRBJ1-1 | TRBV6-1 | CASSPTHRNTEAFF
TRBJ2-1 | TRBV5-1 | CASSLLLAGVGNEQFF
TRBJ2-7 | TRBV10-3 | CAISESLVGVHEQYF
TRBJ2-2 | TRBV6-5 | CASSSPGTGELFF
TRBJ2-1 | TRBV15 | CATSRADYGFIEQFF
TRBJ2-7 | TRBV5-1 | CASSLAGDRPYEQYF
TRBJ2-7 | TRBV4-2 | CASSQRFGISYEQYF
TRBJ2-7 | TRBV3-1 | CASSPRTGSYEQYF
TRBJ1-4 | TRBV30 | CAWNTGIGEKLFF
TRBJ2-7 | TRBV7-3 | CASSLDVWDSDEQYF
TRBJ1-5 | TRBV7-6 | CASSLNTGPGQPQHF
TRBJ1-3 | TRBV14 | CASSLVGNTIYF
TRBJ2-2 | TRBV19 | CASSIPGVTELFF